The clone carrying this T cell receptor beta chain has only one observation. Its antigen is undetermined. Profiled with immunoSEQ multiplex PCR; TCRdb holds only in-frame clones, not every one. The sample lists around 340,000 clones; 93% were seen once. This record comes from a study of brain T cells in children with intractable seizures. Findings and caveats of the study: Only CDR3 sequence similarity suggested viral specificity, without known HCMV serostatus.

Time point specified: blood from clinic visit 5 months post-surgery; TSC patient then seizure free. The sequenced cases were selected for having the highest brain T cell transcript signatures. At least one anti-epileptic drug was given before surgery. V was trimmed by 2 bases and J by 0 bases, leaving 10 bases between them. Per the germline V gene, CDR1 is SGHDT and CDR2 is YYEEEE. This CDR3 region has 15 residues. The sequence was collected from a boy under two years old with tuberous sclerosis and intractable seizures. The chain employs TRBV5-6 and TRBJ2-3; D possibly corresponds to TRBD2 (5 bases). The sample here was peripheral blood, taken approximately 5 months after surgery. CDR3 DNA sequence: TGTGCCAGCAGCTTTATACGGGGTAGCACAGATACGCAGTATTTT. Translating it yields CASSFIRGSTDTQYF.